This record concerns one T cell receptor (beta chain) sequence. The sample comes from a study of blood T cell repertoires in COVID-19. At the level of the study: COVID-19 samples from acute and convalescent phases originated in the United States, Italy and Spain. PBMCs, B-cell-depleted T cells, or T cells were the source of the cDNA or gDNA that made up the material.

Authors' processing steps: Quantification of nucleated cells was approximated via reference gene primer amplification. This table comes from immunoSEQ multiplex PCR, and its TCRdb copy is limited to in-frame clones, with some not included. V and J calls and clone size are those listed in that table; D and trimming were worked out from the DNA. Of tens of thousands of clones listed, 89% are singletons. Germline V gene sequence: CDR1 SGHRS, CDR2 YFSETQ. The CDR3 covers 15 residues. The V end lost 2 bases, the J end lost 2 bases, and 12 bases lay between the germline ends. The clonotype was recovered from a man aged 70 or older with active or convalescent COVID-19. Input material: peripheral blood. The V call is TRBV5-1, the J call TRBJ2-3; a possible D gene is TRBD2 (7 bases). The CDR3 DNA is TGCGCCAGCAGCTTAGGGGGGGCCCCCACAGATACGCAGTATTTT. Its translation: CASSLGGAPTDTQYF.